The T cell receptor (beta chain) under discussion was sequenced for a study of T cells after yellow fever vaccination (dated by TCRdb to about 2019). Context from the whole study: Libraries from fractions with low cell numbers were prepared with the SMART-Seq v4 Ultra Low Input RNA kit. To track T-cell clones before and after primary and booster YFV17D yellow fever vaccination, bulk TCR alpha and beta repertoires were sequenced longitudinally. Two healthy male donors, one aged 18 to 30 and one aged 30 to 40 years, were included in the cohort. Blood was drawn at multiple timepoints before and after primary and secondary immunization, with bulk PBMC replicates and cell subsets isolated.

This clonotype occurred many times. Its antigen is currently not known. Base qualities are not recorded, but no much larger clone differs from it by a single base. What the treatment or condition label conveys for this sample: live attenuated yellow fever vaccine strain. A standard Ficoll-Paque protocol was used to isolate PBMCs from peripheral blood. CD4 and CD8 T-cell fractions were isolated with Dynabeads CD4 and CD8 positive selection kits. RNA was extracted with TriZol from bulk PBMCs, CD4 and CD8 fractions, and dextramer-positive and dextramer-negative fractions. Including cysteine and phenylalanine, the CDR3 has 13 amino acids. CDR3 DNA only is kept here, 39 bases in frame from base 1. CDR1 and CDR2 are drawn from the germline V gene: LGHNA, YNFKEQ. V was cut back by 0 bases and J by 5 bases, leaving a gap of 6 bases between them. General findings and caveats noted by the study authors: Because only a couple of donors were included in the study, the extent to which the findings can be generalized is limited. FACS-sorted repertoires could contain abundant contaminating clonotypes from the bulk population, so computational filtering was required. After the booster, most of the clones that had expanded following primary vaccination were detected again (roughly 97% of CD4 and around 88% of CD8), which suggests that memory was broadly maintained. Compared with the primary T-cell response, the secondary T-cell response was faster but weaker, reaching its peak on day 5 rather than on day 15. A small share of clonotypes occurred in both CD4 and CD8 compartments, likely arising from convergent recombination.

TCR cDNA was synthesized by 5'RACE template switching, which introduced a universal primer site and unique molecular identifiers. Priming for cDNA synthesis came from both the TCR alpha and TCR beta constant segments. Two PCR steps were used to amplify libraries, with sample barcodes and sequencing adapters being added in the second step. Sequencing of the libraries was done on either Illumina HiSeq 2500 (2x100 bp) or NovaSeq (2x150 bp). In the paper's pipeline: MIGEC handled demultiplexing of reads and collapsing into UMI consensus sequences, while MiXCR performed V(D)J alignment. Using edgeR on replicate PBMC samples, clonotypes were called vaccine-responding if FDR was below 0.01 and the log2 fold change was above 5 up to day 15. Bulk clonotypes were assigned CD4 or CD8 identity according to which sequenced CD4 or CD8 repertoire held them at higher abundance. TCRdb cleaned the public reads at Q25 with fastp, built clones with MiXCR and kept in-frame beta chains. Records with the same CDR3 protein are collapsed into one entry carrying the most frequent genes and DNA. What appears here as the V and J calls and clone size reflects TCRdb's work, not the paper's. For this sample there are around 250,000 distinct CDR3 sequences; about 7% appear just once. The ten largest clones add up to roughly 0.9% of the sample.

This TCR was sampled from a young man who received the YFV17D yellow fever vaccine. The rearranged chain carries TRBV4-2 and TRBJ2-3; the D gene is not confidently resolved. The input for sequencing was CD4+ T cells sorted from PBMCs, taken 15 days after the yellow fever booster vaccination. The CDR3 is CASSQEELDTQYF. The sequenced DNA: TGTGCCAGCAGCCAAGAAGAGTTAGATACGCAGTATTTT.